This T cell receptor beta chain was sequenced in a study of identical twins. Whole-study findings and limits: Its conclusions, products of cross-sectional statistical analysis, did not come from following the same donors. Surplus twin overlap in beta out-of-frame sequences was less pronounced. For cord blood, abundant beta clonotypes had fewer insertions, unlike memory repertoires, which showed none.

Template switching created a universal primer site, and the cDNA included unique molecular identifiers. One entry per CDR3 protein, called by TCRdb with MiXCR from the 5' RACE reads. The profile shows 450,000 or so distinct CDR3 sequences, 13% to 15% of them singletons. The CDR3 consists of 15 residues. Germline CDR1 is SSHAT and CDR2 is FNYEAQ (reference sequence). This clonotype was detected a few times. The antigen is undetermined. Relative to the germline gene, one junction end is altered; a read error may explain this. Separately, the same data were catalogued under a study of yellow fever vaccine responses in identical twins.

This clonotype was sampled from a woman under 30 in good health. The sequenced material came from CD4+ T cells sorted from blood. J is TRBJ2-7 and V is TRBV7-7; 8 nucleotides align to TRBD1. CDR3 coding DNA: TGTGCTAGCAGGTTTGGAAGGACAGGGTACTACGAGCAGTACTTC. Protein sequence: CASRFGRTGYYEQYF.